This TCR beta chain was found in a study of patients and donors after allogeneic stem cell transplantation. This clonotype was counted between two and nine times. TCRdb fed the RT-PCR reads into MiXCR, producing one record per CDR3 protein. The sample lists under 200,000 distinct CDR3 sequences, 24% occurring once. CDR3 size: 16 residues. Trimming took off 7 bases at V and 3 bases at J, with 21 bases between the two ends. The source of this sequence is a human donor who was either an allogeneic HSCT recipient or a stem cell or donor lymphocyte infusion donor (not recorded which). It is not recorded whose cells these are; they may come from a transplant donor. Sequencing was carried out using blood, either unsorted or a sorted T cell fraction (not recorded which). The genes are TRBV12-3 or TRBV12-4 and TRBJ1-2; no clear D gene. The CDR3 is CASTVREQFPDYGYTF. For the CDR3, the DNA is TGTGCCAGCACCGTTCGCGAGCAGTTCCCGGACTATGGCTACACCTTC.